The present T cell receptor beta chain was sequenced within a study of cytomegalovirus exposure and HLA in healthy donors. V dropped 6 bases and J dropped 4 bases, with 13 bases sitting between them. The length of the CDR3 is 14 residues. Germline CDR1 is SGDLS and CDR2 is YYNGEE. With 60 Vbeta and 13 Jbeta primers, the PCR was carried out. Assay used: immunoSEQ multiplex PCR; TCRdb lists only in-frame clones, some missing. The table lists about 170,000 clones, roughly 85% of them singletons. A word on this clone: Its antigen is not identified.

General study results and limits: An analysis was carried out later, and it reportedly showed fewer N-insertions in an Asian-associated ancestry cluster than the approximately 710-donor mean. Researchers reported in a later analysis that common viral pathogens appeared linked to several top clusters. Upon later analysis, HLA-associated TCR beta chains proved more clonally expanded than other, equally common chains. Several V segments, TRBV6-2 and TRBV6-3 among them, could not be told apart and were dropped.

The source is a man between 18 and 29 years old in good health and CMV-seropositive. The genes are TRBV9 and TRBJ2-2, with a weak D call TRBD2 (6 bases). The specimen sequenced was PBMCs. In DNA, the CDR3 is TGTGCCAGCACCCTCGGGGGAGGCACCGGGGAGCTGTTTTTT. This translates into CASTLGGGTGELFF.